A selection of T cell receptor beta chains follows, all from one sample in a study of cytomegalovirus exposure and HLA in healthy donors. Libraries were prepared by immunoSEQ multiplex PCR; TCRdb keeps only in-frame clonotypes and omits some of them. The data show roughly 150,000 clones, roughly 80% seen once. The sample was PBMCs. The receptors stem from a man aged 18 to 29 in good health and CMV-seropositive. CDR3s include the opening cysteine and the closing phenylalanine or tryptophan. The order of the fields is V gene, D gene, clone size, J gene, CDR3 DNA, CDR3 protein. D genes are given only for firm matches. Some rows mark clone size as missing; the rest say once, few, many or name a class of expanded clone.

v_call: TRBV5-4; d_call: TRBD1; clone_size: NA; j_call: TRBJ2-7; cdr3_nt: TGTGCCAGCAGCTTGTCGGGACAGAGTTACGAGCAGTACTTC; cdr3_aa: CASSLSGQSYEQYF
v_call: TRBV19; d_call: NA; clone_size: NA; j_call: TRBJ1-1; cdr3_nt: TGTGCCAGTAGTAAAGGGGGACGGTTGAACACTGAAGCTTTCTTT; cdr3_aa: CASSKGGRLNTEAFF
v_call: TRBV28; d_call: NA; clone_size: NA; j_call: TRBJ1-2; cdr3_nt: TGTGCCAGCAGTCTACCCGGAGGGGATGGCTACACCTTC; cdr3_aa: CASSLPGGDGYTF
v_call: TRBV6-5; d_call: TRBD1; clone_size: once; j_call: TRBJ2-7; cdr3_nt: TGTGCCAGCAGGGGACAGGTGGTTCAGTACTTC; cdr3_aa: CASRGQVVQYF
v_call: TRBV19; d_call: NA; clone_size: NA; j_call: TRBJ1-1; cdr3_nt: TGTGCCAGTACAGGGACTGAAGCTTTCTTT; cdr3_aa: CASTGTEAFF
v_call: TRBV6-1; d_call: TRBD1; clone_size: few; j_call: TRBJ1-5; cdr3_nt: TGTGCCAGCAGTGAAGCCGGGACAGGGCTAAAGGCGGATCAGCCCCAGCATTTT; cdr3_aa: CASSEAGTGLKADQPQHF
v_call: TRBV14; d_call: NA; clone_size: NA; j_call: TRBJ2-7; cdr3_nt: TGTGCCAGCAGCCAAGTTGAGGGAGCCTTTTTCTACGAGCAGTACTTC; cdr3_aa: CASSQVEGAFFYEQYF
v_call: TRBV4-1; d_call: NA; clone_size: NA; j_call: TRBJ1-2; cdr3_nt: TGCGCCAGCAGCCAAGATGACAGGAGAGGTGGCTACCCCTTC; cdr3_aa: CASSQDDRRGGYPF
v_call: TRBV4-1; d_call: NA; clone_size: NA; j_call: TRBJ2-1; cdr3_nt: TGCGCCAGCAGCCAAACGACAGTGCGGAGCTCCTACAATGAGCAGTTCTTC; cdr3_aa: CASSQTTVRSSYNEQFF
v_call: TRBV7-8; d_call: NA; clone_size: NA; j_call: TRBJ2-3; cdr3_nt: TGTGCCAGCAACCGAGGTGGAGGGGCAGATACGCAGTATTTT; cdr3_aa: CASNRGGGADTQYF
v_call: TRBV29-1; d_call: TRBD2; clone_size: NA; j_call: TRBJ2-1; cdr3_nt: TGCAGCGTTGAAAGCGGGAGGGATAGGCGTGAGCAGTTCTTC; cdr3_aa: CSVESGRDRREQFF
v_call: TRBV2; d_call: NA; clone_size: NA; j_call: TRBJ2-5; cdr3_nt: TGTGCCAGCAGTGTAAAACTAGCCGGCGAGACCCAGTACTTC; cdr3_aa: CASSVKLAGETQYF
v_call: TRBV11-2; d_call: NA; clone_size: few; j_call: TRBJ1-5; cdr3_nt: TGTGCCAGCAGCTTCTCCGGGCCCGGAGGCGAACAGCCCCAGCATTTT; cdr3_aa: CASSFSGPGGEQPQHF
v_call: TRBV2; d_call: NA; clone_size: NA; j_call: TRBJ1-1; cdr3_nt: TGTGCCAGCAGGTCTTTAGGGGCTCTGAACACTGAAGCTTTCTTT; cdr3_aa: CASRSLGALNTEAFF
v_call: TRBV5-1; d_call: NA; clone_size: NA; j_call: TRBJ2-1; cdr3_nt: TGCGCCAGCAGCTTGTCGGTTAGCGGCCTTGGGAATGAGCAGTTCTTC; cdr3_aa: CASSLSVSGLGNEQFF
v_call: TRBV10-1; d_call: TRBD1; clone_size: once; j_call: TRBJ2-5; cdr3_nt: TGCGCCAGCAGTGGACTCGACAGGGGAGGAAAGGAGACCCAGTACTTC; cdr3_aa: CASSGLDRGGKETQYF
v_call: TRBV11-2; d_call: NA; clone_size: once; j_call: TRBJ2-3; cdr3_nt: TGTGCCAGCAGTTCGACTACGAAGGATACGCAGTATTTT; cdr3_aa: CASSSTTKDTQYF
v_call: TRBV6-6; d_call: TRBD1; clone_size: once; j_call: TRBJ2-7; cdr3_nt: TGTGCCAGCAGTGAGGGGACAGGCCCATCATACGAGCAGTACTTC; cdr3_aa: CASSEGTGPSYEQYF
v_call: TRBV28; d_call: TRBD2; clone_size: NA; j_call: TRBJ2-7; cdr3_nt: TGTGCCAGCAGTTCTCCTAGCGGGAGTTCCTACGAGCAGTACTTC; cdr3_aa: CASSSPSGSSYEQYF
v_call: TRBV19; d_call: TRBD1; clone_size: NA; j_call: TRBJ1-1; cdr3_nt: TGTGCCAGTATTCCAGGGGGCCGGGGGAACACTGAAGCTTTCTTT; cdr3_aa: CASIPGGRGNTEAFF
v_call: TRBV5-6; d_call: NA; clone_size: NA; j_call: TRBJ1-1; cdr3_nt: TGTGCCAGCAGCAGCGGACAGTTTTCGTACACTGAAGCTTTCTTT; cdr3_aa: CASSSGQFSYTEAFF
v_call: TRBV6-6; d_call: NA; clone_size: NA; j_call: TRBJ2-5; cdr3_nt: TGTGCCAGCAGTTACTCGAGGGAGACCCAGTACTTC; cdr3_aa: CASSYSRETQYF
v_call: TRBV18; d_call: NA; clone_size: NA; j_call: TRBJ1-5; cdr3_nt: TGTGCCAGCTCACCAAAAGGGGCTCAGCAGCCCCAGCATTTT; cdr3_aa: CASSPKGAQQPQHF
v_call: TRBV5-5; d_call: NA; clone_size: NA; j_call: TRBJ1-2; cdr3_nt: TGTGCCAGCAGCTTGGAGACAGACTATGGCTACACCTTC; cdr3_aa: CASSLETDYGYTF
v_call: TRBV7-9; d_call: NA; clone_size: NA; j_call: TRBJ2-5; cdr3_nt: TGTGCCAGCAGCTTAAGCGGCGGGCAAGAGACCCAGTACTTC; cdr3_aa: CASSLSGGQETQYF
v_call: TRBV27; d_call: NA; clone_size: NA; j_call: TRBJ1-1; cdr3_nt: TGTGCCAGCAGTTCCCAGGGTGCGAACACTGAAGCTTTCTTT; cdr3_aa: CASSSQGANTEAFF
v_call: TRBV30; d_call: NA; clone_size: NA; j_call: TRBJ1-5; cdr3_nt: TGTGCCTGGAGCGTCGGGAGTATAGTGCGACAGCCCCAGCATTTT; cdr3_aa: CAWSVGSIVRQPQHF